This T cell receptor beta chain is drawn from a study of blood T cell repertoires in COVID-19. The CDR3 runs to 12 residues. The ends were cut back, 5 bases at V and 7 bases at J, with 9 bases in the middle. The protocol was immunoSEQ multiplex PCR, while the TCRdb copy is restricted to in-frame clones and leaves out a portion. The table records over 200,000 clones, about 90% of them present only once. This chain links TRBV12-3 or TRBV12-4 with TRBJ2-1; unclear D gene. The source material was peripheral blood. The clonotype originates from a woman between 45 and 65 years old with acute or convalescent COVID-19. CDR3 sequence: CASSPNLNEQFF. As DNA, the CDR3 is TGTGCCAGCAGTCCTAATTTGAATGAGCAGTTCTTC.